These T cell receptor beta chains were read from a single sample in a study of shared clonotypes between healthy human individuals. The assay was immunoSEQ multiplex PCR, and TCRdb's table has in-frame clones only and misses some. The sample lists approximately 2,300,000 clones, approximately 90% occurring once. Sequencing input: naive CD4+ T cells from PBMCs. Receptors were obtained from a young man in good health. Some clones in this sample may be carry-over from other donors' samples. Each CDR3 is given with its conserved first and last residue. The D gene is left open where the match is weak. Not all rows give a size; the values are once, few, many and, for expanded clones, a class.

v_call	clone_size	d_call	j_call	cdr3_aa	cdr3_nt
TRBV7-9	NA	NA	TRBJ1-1	CASSLGRDLECFF	TGTGCCAGCAGCTTAGGTCGGGACCTAGAATGCTTCTTT
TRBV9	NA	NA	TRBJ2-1	CASSVEAGPYNEQFF	TGTGCCAGCAGCGTAGAGGCGGGACCTTACAATGAGCAGTTCTTC
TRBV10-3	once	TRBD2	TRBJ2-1	CAISDPGLATAYNEQFF	TGTGCCATCAGTGACCCGGGACTAGCGACAGCCTACAATGAGCAGTTCTTC
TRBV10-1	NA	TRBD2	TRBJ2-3	CASSESRGRAYF	TGCGCCAGCAGTGAGTCACGCGGGAGAGCGTATTTT
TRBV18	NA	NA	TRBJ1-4	CASSSRQASTNEKLFF	TGTGCCAGCTCATCCCGCCAAGCTTCAACTAATGAAAAACTGTTTTTT
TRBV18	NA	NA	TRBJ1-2	CASSPTLPAHGYTF	TGTGCCAGCTCACCCACATTGCCAGCCCATGGCTACACCTTC
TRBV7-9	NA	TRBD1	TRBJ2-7	CASSSLTGGPSSYEQYF	TGTGCCAGCAGTTCCCTAACAGGGGGACCAAGCTCCTACGAGCAGTACTTC
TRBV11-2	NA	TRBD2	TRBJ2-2	CASSPQTSGRAAGELFF	TGTGCCAGCAGCCCCCAGACTAGCGGGAGGGCCGCCGGGGAGCTGTTTTTT
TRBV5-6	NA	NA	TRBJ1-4	CASSFNEKLFF	TGTGCCAGCAGCTTCAATGAAAAACTGTTTTTT
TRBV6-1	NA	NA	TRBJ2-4	CASRVTGITANIQYF	TGTGCCAGCAGAGTTACAGGGATTACGGCAAACATTCAGTACTTC
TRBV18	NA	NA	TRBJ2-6	CASSLQDSGANVLTF	TGTGCCAGCTCACTTCAGGACTCTGGGGCCAACGTCCTGACTTTC
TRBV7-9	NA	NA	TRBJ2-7	CASGQLFHEQYF	TGTGCCAGCGGACAGTTATTCCACGAGCAGTACTTC
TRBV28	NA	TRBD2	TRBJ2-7	CASSGAGGPRYEQYF	TGTGCCAGCAGTGGAGCGGGAGGGCCTCGGTACGAGCAGTACTTC
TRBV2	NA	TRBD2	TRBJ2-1	CASRLAGEQFF	TGTGCCAGCCGACTAGCGGGTGAGCAGTTCTTC
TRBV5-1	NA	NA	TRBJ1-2	CASSPGVYGYTF	TGCGCCAGCAGCCCAGGGGTCTATGGCTACACCTTC